Sequencing of this TCR beta chain was carried out in a study of cytomegalovirus exposure and HLA in healthy donors. Findings of the study overall: Rare TCR sequences dominated, though some public TCRs recurred in many donors. A few CMV-associated chains proved CMV antigen-specific in vitro. Accounts indicate the classifier identified cytomegalovirus status with strong specificity and sensitivity. According to the study, approximately 150 TCR beta chains were cytomegalovirus-associated.

Profiling relied on immunoSEQ multiplex PCR, and the TCRdb table lists in-frame clones only, not all of them. In the table there are around 150,000 clones, roughly 80% of which are singletons. Note on this clone: What it binds is unknown.

The V and J ends lost 10 bases and 0 bases, in that order; junction bases with no gene match: 13. This CDR3 is 16 amino acids long. The germline V gene has CDR1 LNHDA and CDR2 SQIVND (reference sequence). The sample taken for sequencing was PBMCs. The TCR comes from a man under 40 in good health and CMV-seropositive. The V gene is TRBV19, the J gene TRBJ2-7, with 9 bases that match TRBD2. CDR3: CATTLRAGGLSYEQYF. Written as DNA, the CDR3 is TGTGCCACCACCCTAAGAGCGGGGGGCCTCTCCTACGAGCAGTACTTC.